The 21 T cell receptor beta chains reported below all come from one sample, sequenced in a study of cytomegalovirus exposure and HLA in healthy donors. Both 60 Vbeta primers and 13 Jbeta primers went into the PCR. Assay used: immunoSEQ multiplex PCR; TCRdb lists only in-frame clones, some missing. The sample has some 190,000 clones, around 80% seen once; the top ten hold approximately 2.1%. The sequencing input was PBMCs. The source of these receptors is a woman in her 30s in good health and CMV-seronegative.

In nucleotides, the CDR3 is TGTGCCAGCAGCCCCCGGAGCGCCGGGGAGCTGTTTTTT. It specifies CASSPRSAGELFF. The chain recombines TRBV9 with TRBJ2-2; D unclear. Germline V gives CDR1 SGDLS, CDR2 YYNGEE. This CDR3 region has 13 residues. Trimming took 4 bases from V and 6 from J, leaving 10 bases between them.

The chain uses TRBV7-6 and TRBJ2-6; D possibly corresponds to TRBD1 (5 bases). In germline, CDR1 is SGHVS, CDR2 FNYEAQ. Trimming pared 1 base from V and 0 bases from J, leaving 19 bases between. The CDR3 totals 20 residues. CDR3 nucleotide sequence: TGTGCCAGCAGCTTAGATTCGCTCGAGACAGAGACCTCTGGGGCCAACGTCCTGACTTTC. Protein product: CASSLDSLETETSGANVLTF.

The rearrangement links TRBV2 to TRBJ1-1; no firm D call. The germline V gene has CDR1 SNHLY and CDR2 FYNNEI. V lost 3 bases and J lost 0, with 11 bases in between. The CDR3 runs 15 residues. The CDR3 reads CASSEETGMNTEAFF. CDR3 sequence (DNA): TGTGCCAGCAGTGAGGAAACGGGGATGAACACTGAAGCTTTCTTT.

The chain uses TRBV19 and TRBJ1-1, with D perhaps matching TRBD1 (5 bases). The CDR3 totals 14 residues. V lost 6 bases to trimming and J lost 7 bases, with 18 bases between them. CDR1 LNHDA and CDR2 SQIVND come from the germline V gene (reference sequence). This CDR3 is CASRPLDSWLEAFF. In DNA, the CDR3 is TGTGCCAGTAGACCGCTCGACAGTTGGCTTGAAGCTTTCTTT.

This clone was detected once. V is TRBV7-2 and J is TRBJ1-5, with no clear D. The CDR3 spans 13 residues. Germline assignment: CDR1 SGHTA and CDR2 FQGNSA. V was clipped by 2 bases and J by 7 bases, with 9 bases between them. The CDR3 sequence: CASSLRVTQPQHF. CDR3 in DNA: TGTGCCAGCAGCTTACGGGTGACCCAGCCCCAGCATTTT.

The CDR3 sequence: CASSQVLAGVGNTGELFF. DNA for the CDR3: TGCGCCAGCAGCCAAGTGCTAGCGGGGGTTGGGAACACCGGGGAGCTGTTTTTT. The J gene is TRBJ2-2, the V gene TRBV4-3; 10 bases fit TRBD2. This CDR3 has 18 residues. Germline V gene data show CDR1 as LGHNA and CDR2 as YSLEER. After removal of 1 base from V and 1 base from J, the junction contained 6 bases not matched to a gene.

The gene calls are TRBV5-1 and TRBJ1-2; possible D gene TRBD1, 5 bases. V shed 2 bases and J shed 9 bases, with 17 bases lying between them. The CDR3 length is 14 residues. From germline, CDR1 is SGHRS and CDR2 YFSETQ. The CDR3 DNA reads TGCGCCAGCAGCTTAGGGGCCTTGGCGGATCGCTACACCTTC. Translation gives CASSLGALADRYTF.

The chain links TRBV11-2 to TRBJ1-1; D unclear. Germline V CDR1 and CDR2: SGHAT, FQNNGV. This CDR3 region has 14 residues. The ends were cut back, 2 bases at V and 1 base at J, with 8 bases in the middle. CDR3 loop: CASSLLTGNTEAFF. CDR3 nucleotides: TGTGCCAGCAGCTTATTGACGGGGAACACTGAAGCTTTCTTT.

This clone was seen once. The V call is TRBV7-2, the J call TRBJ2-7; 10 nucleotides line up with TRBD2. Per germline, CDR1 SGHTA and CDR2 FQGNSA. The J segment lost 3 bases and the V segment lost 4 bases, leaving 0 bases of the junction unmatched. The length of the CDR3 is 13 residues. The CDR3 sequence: CASSSSGGYEQYF. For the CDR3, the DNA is TGTGCCAGCAGCTCTAGCGGGGGCTACGAGCAGTACTTC. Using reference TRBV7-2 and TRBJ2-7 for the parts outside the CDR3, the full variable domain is GAGVSQSPSNKVTEKGKDVELRCDPISGHTALYWYRQSLGQGLEFLIYFQGNSAPDKSGLPSDRFSAERTGGSVSTLTIQRTQQEDSAVYLCASSSSGGYEQYFGPGTRLTVT.

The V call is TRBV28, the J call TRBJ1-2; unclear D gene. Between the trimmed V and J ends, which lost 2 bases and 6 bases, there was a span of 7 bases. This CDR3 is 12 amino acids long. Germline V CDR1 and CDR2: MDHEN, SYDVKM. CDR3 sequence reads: CASSLRRHGYTF. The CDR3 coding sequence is TGTGCCAGCAGTTTACGGAGGCATGGCTACACCTTC.

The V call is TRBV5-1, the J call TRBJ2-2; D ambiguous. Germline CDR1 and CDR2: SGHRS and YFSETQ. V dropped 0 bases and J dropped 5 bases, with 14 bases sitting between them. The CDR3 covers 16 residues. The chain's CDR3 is CASSLGLGSSTGELFF. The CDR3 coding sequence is TGCGCCAGCAGCTTGGGATTGGGCAGCTCAACCGGGGAGCTGTTTTTT.

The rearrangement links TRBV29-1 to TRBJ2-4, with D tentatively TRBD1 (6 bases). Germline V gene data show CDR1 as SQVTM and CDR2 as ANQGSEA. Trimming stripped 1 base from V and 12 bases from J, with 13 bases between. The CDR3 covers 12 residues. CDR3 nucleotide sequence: TGCAGCGTTGAAGGACAGGACAGAAGTCAGTACTTC. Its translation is CSVEGQDRSQYF.

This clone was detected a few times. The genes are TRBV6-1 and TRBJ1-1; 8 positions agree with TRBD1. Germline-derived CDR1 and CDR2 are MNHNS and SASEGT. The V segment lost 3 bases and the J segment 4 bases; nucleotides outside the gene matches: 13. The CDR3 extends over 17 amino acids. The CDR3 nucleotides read TGTGCCAGCAGTGACCACCCCGGCGGACAGGGCAGCACTGAAGCTTTCTTT. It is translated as CASSDHPGGQGSTEAFF.

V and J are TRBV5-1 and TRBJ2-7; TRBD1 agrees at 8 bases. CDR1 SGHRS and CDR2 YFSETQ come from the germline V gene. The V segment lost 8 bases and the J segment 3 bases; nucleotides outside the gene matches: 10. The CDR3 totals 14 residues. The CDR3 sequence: CASRTGTGLYEQYF. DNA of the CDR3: TGCGCCAGTAGGACCGGGACAGGACTCTACGAGCAGTACTTC. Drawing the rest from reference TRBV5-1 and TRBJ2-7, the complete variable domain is KAGVTQTPRYLIKTRGQQVTLSCSPISGHRSVSWYQQTPGQGLQFLFEYFSETQRNKGNFPGRFSGRQFSNSRSEMNVSTLELGDSALYLCASRTGTGLYEQYFGPGTRLTVT.

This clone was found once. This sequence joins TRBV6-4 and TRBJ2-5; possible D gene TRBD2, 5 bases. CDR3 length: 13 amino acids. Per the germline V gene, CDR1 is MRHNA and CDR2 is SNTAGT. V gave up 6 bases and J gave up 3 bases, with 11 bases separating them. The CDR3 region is CASRSRGEETQYF. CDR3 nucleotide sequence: TGTGCCAGCAGATCCCGGGGAGAAGAGACCCAGTACTTC.

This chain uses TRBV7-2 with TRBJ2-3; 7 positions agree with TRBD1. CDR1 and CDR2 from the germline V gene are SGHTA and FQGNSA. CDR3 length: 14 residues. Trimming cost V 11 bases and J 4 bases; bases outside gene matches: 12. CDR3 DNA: TGTGCCGCCAGCTCACTGAGGGGGCCAGATACGCAGTATTTT. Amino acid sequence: CAASSLRGPDTQYF.

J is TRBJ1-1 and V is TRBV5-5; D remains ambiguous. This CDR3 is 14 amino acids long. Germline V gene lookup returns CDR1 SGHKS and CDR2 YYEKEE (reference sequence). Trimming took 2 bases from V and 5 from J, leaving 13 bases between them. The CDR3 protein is CASSFAGIETEAFF. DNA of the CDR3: TGTGCCAGCAGCTTTGCAGGTATCGAGACTGAAGCTTTCTTT.

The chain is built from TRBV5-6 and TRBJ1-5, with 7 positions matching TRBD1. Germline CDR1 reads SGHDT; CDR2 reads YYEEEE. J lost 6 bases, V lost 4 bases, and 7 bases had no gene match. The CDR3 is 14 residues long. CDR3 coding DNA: TGTGCCAGCAGCCTAGGACAGGTCCGTCAGCCCCAGCATTTT. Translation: CASSLGQVRQPQHF.

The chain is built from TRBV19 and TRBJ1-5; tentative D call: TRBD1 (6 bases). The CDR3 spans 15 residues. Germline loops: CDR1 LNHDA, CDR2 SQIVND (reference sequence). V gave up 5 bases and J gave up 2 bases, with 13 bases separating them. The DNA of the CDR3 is TGTGCCAGTAGTTCCCGCAGACAGGGCAATCAGCCCCAGCATTTT. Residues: CASSSRRQGNQPQHF.

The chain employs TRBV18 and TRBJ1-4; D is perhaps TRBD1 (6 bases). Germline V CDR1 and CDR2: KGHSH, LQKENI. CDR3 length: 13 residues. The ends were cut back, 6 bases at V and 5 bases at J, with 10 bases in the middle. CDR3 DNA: TGTGCCAGCTCTGGGGGGGCGAATGAAAAACTGTTTTTT. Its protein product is CASSGGANEKLFF.

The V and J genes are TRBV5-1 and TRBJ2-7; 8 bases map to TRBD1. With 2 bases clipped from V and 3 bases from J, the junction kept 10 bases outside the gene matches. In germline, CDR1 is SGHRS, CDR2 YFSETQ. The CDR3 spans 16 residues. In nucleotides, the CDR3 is TGCGCCAGCAGCTTTGGAACCGGGACAGGCGTCTACGAGCAGTACTTC. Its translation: CASSFGTGTGVYEQYF.